The rows below give T cell receptor beta chains drawn from one sample of a study of T cell responses to AZD1222 COVID-19 vaccine. Profiling relied on immunoSEQ multiplex PCR, and the TCRdb table lists in-frame clones only, not all of them. The data contain some 120,000 clones, 86% of them singletons. The sequenced sample was peripheral blood, obtained on day 0 of AZD1222 vaccination. The receptors were sampled from an adult in good health. Both conserved end residues are part of each CDR3. Clone size is shown for a subset of rows, as once, few, many or a class of expanded clone.

clone_size v_call cdr3_aa
. TRBV4-1 CASSQAAGAHTDTQYF
few TRBV6-9 CASSYSWRSDNSPLHF
. TRBV5-4 CASSRDVGNEQFF
. TRBV19 CASSIDPPGAGFTDTQYF
. TRBV6-1 CASSDPPGGTEAFF
once TRBV5-4 CASSRQTGLNTGELFF
many TRBV28 CASSLGARAFF
. TRBV6-5 CASSSSLNTEAFF
. TRBV7-9 CASSSVGGENTEAFF
few TRBV10-3 CAISDSYPTKFQGYTF
once TRBV10-3 CAITLRVGSEKLFF
. TRBV2 CASTTSYEQYF
. TRBV7-2 CASSLGGRDSHTDTQYF
. TRBV2 CASARQGADGYTF
. TRBV18 CASSPRLAGAYNEQFF
. TRBV5-1 CASSPNGGDNEKLFF
. TRBV20-1 CSASAPSSYNSPLHF
once TRBV18 CAGAGSAGKETQYF
once TRBV10-2 CASSEGSSYEQYF
. TRBV11-1 CASSTRTRGEQFF
. TRBV28 CASSFGGRQETQYF
. TRBV15 CATSRDSDSYGYTF
once TRBV19 CASSIDLRGANEQFF